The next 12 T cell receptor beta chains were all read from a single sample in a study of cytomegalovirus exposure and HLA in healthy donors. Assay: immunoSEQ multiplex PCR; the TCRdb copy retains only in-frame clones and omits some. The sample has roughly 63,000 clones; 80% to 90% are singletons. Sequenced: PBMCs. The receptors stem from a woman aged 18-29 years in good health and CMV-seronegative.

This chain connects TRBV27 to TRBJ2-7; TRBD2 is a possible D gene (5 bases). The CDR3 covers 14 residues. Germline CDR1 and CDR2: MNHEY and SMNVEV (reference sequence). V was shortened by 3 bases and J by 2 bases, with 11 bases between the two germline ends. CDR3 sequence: CASSFTSPPYEQYF. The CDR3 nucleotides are TGTGCCAGCAGTTTTACTAGTCCCCCCTACGAGCAGTACTTC.

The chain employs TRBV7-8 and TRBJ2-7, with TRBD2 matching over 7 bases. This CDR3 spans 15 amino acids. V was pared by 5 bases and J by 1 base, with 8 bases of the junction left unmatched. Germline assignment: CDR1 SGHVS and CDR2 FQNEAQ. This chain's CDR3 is CASSIGPGGSYEQYF. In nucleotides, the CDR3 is TGTGCCAGCAGCATCGGACCGGGGGGATCCTACGAGCAGTACTTC.

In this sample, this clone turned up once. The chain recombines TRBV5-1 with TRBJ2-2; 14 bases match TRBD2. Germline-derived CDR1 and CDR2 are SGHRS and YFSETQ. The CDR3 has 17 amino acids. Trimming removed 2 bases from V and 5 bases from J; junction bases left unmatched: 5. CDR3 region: CASSFTGLAGVTGELFF. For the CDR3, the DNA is TGCGCCAGCAGCTTTACGGGACTAGCGGGAGTTACCGGGGAGCTGTTTTTT.

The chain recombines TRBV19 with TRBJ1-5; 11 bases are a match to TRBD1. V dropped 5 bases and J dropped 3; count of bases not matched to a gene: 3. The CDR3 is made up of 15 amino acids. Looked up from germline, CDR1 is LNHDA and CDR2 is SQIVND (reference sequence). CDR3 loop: CASSGTGGTNQPQHF. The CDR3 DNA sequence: TGTGCCAGTAGTGGGACAGGGGGTACCAATCAGCCCCAGCATTTT.

As DNA, the CDR3 is TGTGCCAGCTCAGAAATAGCGGGCAATGAGCAGTTCTTC. It encodes CASSEIAGNEQFF. The chain is built from TRBV7-9 and TRBJ2-1; TRBD2 matches at 7 bases. Trimming took 8 bases from V and 6 from J; bases not matched to a gene: 7. The CDR3 is 13 amino acids. Germline values: CDR1 SEHNR, CDR2 FQNEAQ (reference sequence). Using reference TRBV7-9 and TRBJ2-1 for the parts outside the CDR3, the full variable domain is DTGVSQNPRHKITKRGQNVTFRCDPISEHNRLYWYRQTLGQGPEFLTYFQNEAQLEKSRLLSDRFSAERPKGSFSTLEIQRTEQGDSAMYLCASSEIAGNEQFFGPGTRLTVL.

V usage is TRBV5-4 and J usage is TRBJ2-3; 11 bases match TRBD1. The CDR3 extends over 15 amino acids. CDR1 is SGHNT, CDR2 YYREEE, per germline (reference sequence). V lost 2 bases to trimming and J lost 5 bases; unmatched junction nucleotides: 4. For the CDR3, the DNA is TGTGCCAGCAGCTTAGTGGGACAGGGGGAAGATACGCAGTATTTT. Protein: CASSLVGQGEDTQYF.

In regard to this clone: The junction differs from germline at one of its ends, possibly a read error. The CDR3 here is CSVEGYRGETQYF. CDR3 sequence (DNA): TGCAGCGTGGAAGGGTACAGGGGAGAGACCCAGTACTTC. The rearrangement joins TRBV29-1 to TRBJ2-5, with 7 nucleotides matching TRBD1. CDR1 is SQVTM and CDR2 is ANQGSEA in the germline V gene. The length of the CDR3 is 13 residues.

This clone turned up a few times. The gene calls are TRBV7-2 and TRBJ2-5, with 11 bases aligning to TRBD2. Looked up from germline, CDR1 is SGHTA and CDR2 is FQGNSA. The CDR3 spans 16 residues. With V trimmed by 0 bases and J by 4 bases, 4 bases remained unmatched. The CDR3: CASSLAGSGGAETQYF. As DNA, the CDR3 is TGTGCCAGCAGCTTAGCCGGTAGCGGGGGGGCAGAGACCCAGTACTTC.

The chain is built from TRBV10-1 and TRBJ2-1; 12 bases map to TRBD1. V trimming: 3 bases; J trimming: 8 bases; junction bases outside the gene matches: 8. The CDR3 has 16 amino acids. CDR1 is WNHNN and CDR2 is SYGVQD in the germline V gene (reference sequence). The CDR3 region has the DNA TGCGCCAGCAGTGACCCGGGGGACAGGGGGCTAGATGAGCAGTTCTTC. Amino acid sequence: CASSDPGDRGLDEQFF.

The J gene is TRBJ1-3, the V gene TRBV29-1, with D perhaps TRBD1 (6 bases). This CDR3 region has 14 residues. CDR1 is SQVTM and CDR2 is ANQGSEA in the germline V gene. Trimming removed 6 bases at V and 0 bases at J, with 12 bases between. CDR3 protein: CSVGLGGSGNTIYF. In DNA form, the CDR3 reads TGCAGCGTCGGATTAGGGGGCTCTGGAAACACCATATATTTT.

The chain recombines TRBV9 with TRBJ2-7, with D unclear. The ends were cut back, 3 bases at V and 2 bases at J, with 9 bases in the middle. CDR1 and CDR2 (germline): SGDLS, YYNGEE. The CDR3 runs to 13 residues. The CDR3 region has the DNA TGTGCCAGCAGCGCCGAGTACCCCTACGAGCAGTACTTC. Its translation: CASSAEYPYEQYF.

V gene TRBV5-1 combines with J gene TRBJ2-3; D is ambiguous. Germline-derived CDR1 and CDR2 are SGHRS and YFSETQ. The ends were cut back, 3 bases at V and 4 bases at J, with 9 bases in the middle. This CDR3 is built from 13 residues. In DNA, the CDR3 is TGCGCCAGCAGCTCCCCGGCGGCAGATACGCAGTATTTT. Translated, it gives CASSSPAADTQYF.